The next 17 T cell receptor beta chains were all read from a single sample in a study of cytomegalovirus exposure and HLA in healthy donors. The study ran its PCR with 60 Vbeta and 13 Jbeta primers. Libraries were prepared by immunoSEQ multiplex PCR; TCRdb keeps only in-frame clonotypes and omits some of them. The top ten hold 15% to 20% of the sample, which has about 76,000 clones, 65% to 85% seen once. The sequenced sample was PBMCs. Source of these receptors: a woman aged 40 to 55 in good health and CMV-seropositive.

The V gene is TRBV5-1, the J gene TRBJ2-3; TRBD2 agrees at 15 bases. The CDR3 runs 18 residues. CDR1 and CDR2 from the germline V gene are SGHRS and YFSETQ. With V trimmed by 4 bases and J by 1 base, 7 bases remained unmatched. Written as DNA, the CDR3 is TGCGCCAGCAGCGGCAGGACTAGCGGGAGGGCGGGCACAGATACGCAGTATTTT. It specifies CASSGRTSGRAGTDTQYF.

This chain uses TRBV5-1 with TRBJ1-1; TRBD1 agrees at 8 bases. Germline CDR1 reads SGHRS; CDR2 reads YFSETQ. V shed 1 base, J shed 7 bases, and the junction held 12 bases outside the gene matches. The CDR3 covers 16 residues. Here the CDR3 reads CASSLIVGAQGGEAFF. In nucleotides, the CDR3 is TGCGCCAGCAGCTTGATTGTCGGTGCACAGGGGGGTGAAGCTTTCTTT.

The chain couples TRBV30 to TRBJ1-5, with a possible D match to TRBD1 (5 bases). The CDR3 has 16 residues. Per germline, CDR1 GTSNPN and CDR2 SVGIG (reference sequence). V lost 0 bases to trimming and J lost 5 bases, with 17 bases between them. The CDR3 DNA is TGTGCCTGGAGTGTACCGCCACCATGGGGGGATCAGCCCCAGCATTTT. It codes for CAWSVPPPWGDQPQHF.

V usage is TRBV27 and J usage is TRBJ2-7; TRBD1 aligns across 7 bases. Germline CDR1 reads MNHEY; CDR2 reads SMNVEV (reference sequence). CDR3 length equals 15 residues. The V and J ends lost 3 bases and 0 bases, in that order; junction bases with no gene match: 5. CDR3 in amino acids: CASSFGTGVSYEQYF. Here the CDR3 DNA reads TGTGCCAGCAGTTTCGGAACAGGGGTCTCCTACGAGCAGTACTTC.

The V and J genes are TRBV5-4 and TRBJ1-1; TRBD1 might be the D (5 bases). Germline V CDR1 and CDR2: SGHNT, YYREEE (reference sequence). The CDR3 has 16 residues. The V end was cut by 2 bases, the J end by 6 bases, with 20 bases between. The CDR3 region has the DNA TGTGCCAGCAGCTTTAGGGTCGGGCGGGGGATCCCTGAAGCTTTCTTT. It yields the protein CASSFRVGRGIPEAFF.

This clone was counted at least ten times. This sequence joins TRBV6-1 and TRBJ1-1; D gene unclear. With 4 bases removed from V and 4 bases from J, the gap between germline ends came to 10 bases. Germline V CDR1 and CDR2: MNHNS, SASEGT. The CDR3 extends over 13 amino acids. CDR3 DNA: TGTGCCAGCAGTGCAACGCGGGTCACTGAAGCTTTCTTT. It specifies CASSATRVTEAFF.

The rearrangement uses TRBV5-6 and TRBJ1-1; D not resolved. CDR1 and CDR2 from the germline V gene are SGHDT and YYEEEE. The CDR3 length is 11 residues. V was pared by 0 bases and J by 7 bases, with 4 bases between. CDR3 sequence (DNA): TGTGCCAGCAGCTTGGCGCGTGAAGCTTTCTTT. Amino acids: CASSLAREAFF.

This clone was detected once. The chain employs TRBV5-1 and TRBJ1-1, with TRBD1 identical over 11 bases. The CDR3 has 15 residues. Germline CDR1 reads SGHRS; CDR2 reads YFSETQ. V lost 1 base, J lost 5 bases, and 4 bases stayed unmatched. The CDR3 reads CASSLPGTGGTEAFF. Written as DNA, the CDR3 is TGCGCCAGCAGCTTGCCCGGGACAGGGGGAACTGAAGCTTTCTTT.

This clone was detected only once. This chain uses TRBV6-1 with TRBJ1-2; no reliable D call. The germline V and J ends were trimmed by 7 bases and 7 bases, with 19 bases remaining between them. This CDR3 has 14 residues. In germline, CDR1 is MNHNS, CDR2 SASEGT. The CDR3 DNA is TGTGCCAGCAACCCTGCTAGTCACTTGGGTGGCTACACCTTC. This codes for CASNPASHLGGYTF.

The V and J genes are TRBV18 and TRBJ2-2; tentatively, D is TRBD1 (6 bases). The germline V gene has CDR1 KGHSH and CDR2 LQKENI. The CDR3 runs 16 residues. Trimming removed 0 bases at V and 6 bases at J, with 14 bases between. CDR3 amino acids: CASSPPQGQRSGELFF. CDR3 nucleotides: TGTGCCAGCTCACCACCTCAGGGGCAGAGATCCGGGGAGCTGTTTTTT.

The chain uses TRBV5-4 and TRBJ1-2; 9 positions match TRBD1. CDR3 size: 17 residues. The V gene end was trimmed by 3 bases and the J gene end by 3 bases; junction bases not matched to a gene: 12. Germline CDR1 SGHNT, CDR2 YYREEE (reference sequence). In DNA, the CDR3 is TGTGCCAGCAGCTCTTTAACCGGGACAGGGTTTGACTATGGCTACACCTTC. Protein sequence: CASSSLTGTGFDYGYTF.

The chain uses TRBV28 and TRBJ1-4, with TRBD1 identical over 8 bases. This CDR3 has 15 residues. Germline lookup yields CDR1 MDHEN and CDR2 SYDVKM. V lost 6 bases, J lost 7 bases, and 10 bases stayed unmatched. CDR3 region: CASSHSDRGREKLFF. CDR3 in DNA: TGTGCCAGCAGCCATTCCGACAGGGGACGTGAAAAACTGTTTTTT.

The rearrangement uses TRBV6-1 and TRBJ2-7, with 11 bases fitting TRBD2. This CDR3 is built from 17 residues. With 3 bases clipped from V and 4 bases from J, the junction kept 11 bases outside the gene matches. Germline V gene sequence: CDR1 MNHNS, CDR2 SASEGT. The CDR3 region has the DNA TGTGCCAGCAGTGATTCCCGACTAGCGGGGATCTCATACGAGCAGTACTTC. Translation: CASSDSRLAGISYEQYF.

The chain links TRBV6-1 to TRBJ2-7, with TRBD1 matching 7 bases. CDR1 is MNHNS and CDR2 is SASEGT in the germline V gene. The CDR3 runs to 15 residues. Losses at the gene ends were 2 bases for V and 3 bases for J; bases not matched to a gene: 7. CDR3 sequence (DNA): TGTGCCAGCAGTGAACACCGGGACAGCAGCTACGAGCAGTACTTC. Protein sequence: CASSEHRDSSYEQYF.

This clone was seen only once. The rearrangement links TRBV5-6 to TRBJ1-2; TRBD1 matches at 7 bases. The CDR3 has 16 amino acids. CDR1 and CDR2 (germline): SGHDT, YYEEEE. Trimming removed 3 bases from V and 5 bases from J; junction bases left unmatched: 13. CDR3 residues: CASSSSGGTDRYGYTF. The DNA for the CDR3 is TGTGCCAGCAGCTCCAGCGGGGGGACAGACAGATATGGCTACACCTTC. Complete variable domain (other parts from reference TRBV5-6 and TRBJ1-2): DAGVTQSPTHLIKTRGQQVTLRCSPKSGHDTVSWYQQALGQGPQFIFQYYEEEERQRGNFPDRFSGHQFPNYSSELNVNALLLGDSALYLCASSSSGGTDRYGYTFGSGTRLTVV.

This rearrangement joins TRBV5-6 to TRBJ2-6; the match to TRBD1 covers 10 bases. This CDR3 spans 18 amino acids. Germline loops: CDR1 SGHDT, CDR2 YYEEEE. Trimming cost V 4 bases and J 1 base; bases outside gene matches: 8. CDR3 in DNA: TGTGCCAGCAGCCAGAGGGACAGGGGTCAATCTGGGGCCAACGTCCTGACTTTC. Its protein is CASSQRDRGQSGANVLTF.

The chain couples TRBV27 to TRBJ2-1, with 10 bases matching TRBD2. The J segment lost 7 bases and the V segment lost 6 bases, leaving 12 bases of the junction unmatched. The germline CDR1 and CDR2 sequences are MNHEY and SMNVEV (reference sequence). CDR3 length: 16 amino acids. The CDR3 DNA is TGTGCCAGCAGCCCGGGTAGCGGGAGGTCGTGGAATGAGCAGTTCTTC. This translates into CASSPGSGRSWNEQFF.